The sequence of this TCR beta chain was determined in a study of T cell responses to AZD1222 COVID-19 vaccine. This table comes from immunoSEQ multiplex PCR, and its TCRdb copy is limited to in-frame clones, with some not included. Among about 150,000 clones listed, 75% to 90% were seen once. Points from the study as a whole: Clonal diversity was possibly underestimated, and white British individuals and females predominated among donors. Dominant CD4 TCR responses targeted spike regions 160-218 and 743-854. Vaccination with two AZD1222 doses was followed by a rise in Spike-specific TCR breadth and depth. Seropositivity was recorded at baseline in only 6 or 7 AZD1222 recipients.

The J segment lost 6 bases and the V segment lost 5 bases, leaving 12 bases of the junction unmatched. In germline, CDR1 is SNHLY, CDR2 FYNNEI. The CDR3 contains 16 residues. As to this clone: The antigen remains undetermined.

Source: peripheral blood, taken on day 0 of AZD1222 vaccination. The chain carries TRBV2 and TRBJ2-7; TRBD2 aligns across 11 bases. This sequence originates from an adult in good health. The CDR3 reads CASSPGQGLAGGEQYV. CDR3 in DNA: TGTGCCAGCAGTCCTGGCCAGGGGCTAGCGGGGGGCGAGCAGTACGTC.